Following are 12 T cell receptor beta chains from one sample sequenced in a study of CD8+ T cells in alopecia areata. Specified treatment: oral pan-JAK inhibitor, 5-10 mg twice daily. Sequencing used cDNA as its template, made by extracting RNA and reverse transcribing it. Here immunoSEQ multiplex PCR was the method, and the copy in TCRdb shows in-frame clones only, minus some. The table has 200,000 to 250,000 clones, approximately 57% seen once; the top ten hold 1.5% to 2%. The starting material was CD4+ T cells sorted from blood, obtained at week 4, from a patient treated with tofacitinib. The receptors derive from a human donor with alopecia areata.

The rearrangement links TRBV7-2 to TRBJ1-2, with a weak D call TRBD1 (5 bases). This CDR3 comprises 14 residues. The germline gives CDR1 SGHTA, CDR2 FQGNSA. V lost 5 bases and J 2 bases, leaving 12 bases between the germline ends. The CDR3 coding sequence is TGTGCCAGCAGCCCCAGGGCCGGGAACTATGGCTACACCTTC. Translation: CASSPRAGNYGYTF.

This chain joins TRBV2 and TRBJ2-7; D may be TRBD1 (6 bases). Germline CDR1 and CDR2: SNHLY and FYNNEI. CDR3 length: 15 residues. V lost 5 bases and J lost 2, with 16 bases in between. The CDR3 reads CASSTGQIFTYEQYF. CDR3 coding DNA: TGTGCCAGCAGTACGGGACAAATCTTTACCTACGAGCAGTACTTC.

CDR3 bases: TGTGCCAGCAGTGAAGCGCGGGGTGGCTACACCTTC. Its translation is CASSEARGGYTF. The rearrangement joins TRBV6-1 to TRBJ1-2; D gene uncertain. Trimming shortened V by 0 bases and J by 7 bases, and 6 bases separated the two germline ends. Germline values: CDR1 MNHNS, CDR2 SASEGT. The CDR3 runs 12 residues.

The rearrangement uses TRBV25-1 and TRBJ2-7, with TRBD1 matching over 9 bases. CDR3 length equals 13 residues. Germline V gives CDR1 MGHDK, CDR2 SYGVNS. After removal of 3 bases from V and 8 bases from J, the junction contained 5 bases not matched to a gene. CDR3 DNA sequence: TGTGCCAGCAGTGAGAGGGACAGGGTGAAGCAGTACTTC. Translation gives CASSERDRVKQYF.

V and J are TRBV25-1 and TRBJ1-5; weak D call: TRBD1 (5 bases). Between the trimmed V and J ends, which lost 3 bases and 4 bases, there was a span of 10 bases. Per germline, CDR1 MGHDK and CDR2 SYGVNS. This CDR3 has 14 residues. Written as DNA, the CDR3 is TGTGCCAGCAGTGATGTGGGACCTAATCAGCCCCAGCATTTT. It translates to CASSDVGPNQPQHF.

Here the CDR3 reads CASATVTHTDNSPLHF. In nucleotides, the CDR3 is TGTGCTAGTGCCACCGTTACCCATACGGACAATTCACCCCTCCACTTT. This chain links TRBV12-5 with TRBJ1-6; no definite D call. V shed 7 bases and J shed 7 bases, with 20 bases lying between them. Germline V gives CDR1 LGHNT, CDR2 FRNRAP. CDR3 length equals 16 residues.

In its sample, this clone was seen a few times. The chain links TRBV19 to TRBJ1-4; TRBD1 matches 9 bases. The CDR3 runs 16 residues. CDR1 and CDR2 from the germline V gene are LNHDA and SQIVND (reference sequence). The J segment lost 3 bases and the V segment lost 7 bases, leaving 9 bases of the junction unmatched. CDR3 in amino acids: CASTPGQGRSNEKLFF. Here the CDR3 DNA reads TGTGCCAGTACCCCGGGACAGGGAAGATCTAATGAAAAACTGTTTTTT.

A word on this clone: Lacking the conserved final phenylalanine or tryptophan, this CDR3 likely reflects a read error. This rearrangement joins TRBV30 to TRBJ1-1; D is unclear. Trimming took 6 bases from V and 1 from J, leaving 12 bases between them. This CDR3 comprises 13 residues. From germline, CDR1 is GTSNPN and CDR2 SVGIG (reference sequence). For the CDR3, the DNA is TGTGCCTGTTCCGGAGTGACGAACACTGAAGCTTTCCTT. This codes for CACSGVTNTEAFL.

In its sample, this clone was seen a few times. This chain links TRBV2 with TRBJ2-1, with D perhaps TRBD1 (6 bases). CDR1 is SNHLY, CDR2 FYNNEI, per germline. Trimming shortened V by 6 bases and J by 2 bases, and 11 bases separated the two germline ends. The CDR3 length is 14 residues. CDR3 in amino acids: CASRLDRPYNEQFF. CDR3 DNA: TGTGCCAGCAGACTGGACAGACCCTACAATGAGCAGTTCTTC.

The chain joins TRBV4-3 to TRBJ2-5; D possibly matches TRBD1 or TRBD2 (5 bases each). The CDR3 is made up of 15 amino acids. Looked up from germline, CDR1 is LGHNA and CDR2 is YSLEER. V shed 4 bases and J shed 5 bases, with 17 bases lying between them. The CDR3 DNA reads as TGCGCCAGCAGCCGACAAGGGGACGTCGGGGAGACCCAGTACTTC. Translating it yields CASSRQGDVGETQYF.

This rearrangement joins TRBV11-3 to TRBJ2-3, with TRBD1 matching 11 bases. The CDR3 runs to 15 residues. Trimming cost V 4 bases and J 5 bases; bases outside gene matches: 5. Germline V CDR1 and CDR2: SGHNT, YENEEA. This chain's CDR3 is CASSSGTGGLDTQYF. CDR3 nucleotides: TGTGCCAGCAGCTCCGGGACAGGGGGATTAGATACGCAGTATTTT.

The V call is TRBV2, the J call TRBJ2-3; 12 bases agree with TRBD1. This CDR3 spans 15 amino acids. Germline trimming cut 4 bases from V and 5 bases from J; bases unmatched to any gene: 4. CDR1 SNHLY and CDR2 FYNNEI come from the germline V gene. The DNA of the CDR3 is TGTGCCAGCAGTGGCCGGGACAGGGGGCGAGATACGCAGTATTTT. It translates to CASSGRDRGRDTQYF.